Below, 7 T cell receptor beta chains from the same sample are listed, as sequenced in a study of cytomegalovirus exposure and HLA in healthy donors (dated by TCRdb to the late 2010s). The library came from the immunoSEQ multiplex PCR assay. TCRdb stores this immuneACCESS table with in-frame sequences only. Part of the clones is absent; in the studies checked, under half of the shortfall reflects unresolved V genes, and no reason is known for the rest. The table for this sample lists some 250,000 clones; 90% of them were counted only once. The ten largest make up approximately 3.1% of the sample. Sequenced sample: PBMCs. The receptor set was obtained from a woman in her 30s in good health and CMV-seronegative.

The chain has TRBV2 and TRBJ2-7, with a weak D call TRBD1 (5 bases). Germline assignment: CDR1 SNHLY and CDR2 FYNNEI. The CDR3 contains 12 residues. Trimming cost V 6 bases and J 5 bases, with 11 bases left between them. The CDR3 spells CASRQLGHEQYF. The CDR3 region has the DNA TGTGCCAGCAGGCAGTTGGGGCACGAGCAGTACTTC.

The chain joins TRBV27 to TRBJ1-3, with D uncertain. Trimming removed 0 bases at V and 4 bases at J, with 13 bases between. Per germline, CDR1 MNHEY and CDR2 SMNVEV (reference sequence). This CDR3 comprises 16 residues. This CDR3 is CASSLSLSNIGNTIYF. The CDR3, as DNA: TGTGCCAGCAGTTTATCGCTCAGTAACATCGGAAACACCATATATTTT.

This sequence joins TRBV7-9 and TRBJ2-7; D might be TRBD1 or TRBD2, each matching 5 bases. CDR1 SEHNR and CDR2 FQNEAQ come from the germline V gene (reference sequence). V lost 1 base, J lost 6 bases, and 13 bases lay in between. The CDR3 has 14 amino acids. CDR3 region: CASSLGRGAGEQYF. The CDR3 DNA follows: TGTGCCAGCAGCTTAGGGAGAGGGGCAGGCGAGCAGTACTTC.

The CDR3 here is CASSPAGDRVEKLFF. DNA of the CDR3: TGTGCCAGCAGCCCAGCAGGGGACAGGGTCGAAAAACTGTTTTTT. The chain carries TRBV9 and TRBJ1-4; 9 bases line up with TRBD1. The CDR3 loop spans 15 amino acids. Germline trimming cut 4 bases from V and 8 bases from J; bases unmatched to any gene: 9. Germline CDR1 and CDR2: SGDLS and YYNGEE. The variable domain in full, with the rest retrieved from reference TRBV9 and TRBJ1-4, is DSGVTQTPKHLITATGQRVTLRCSPRSGDLSVYWYQQSLDQGLQFLIQYYNGEERAKGNILERFSAQQFPDLHSELNLSSLELGDSALYFCASSPAGDRVEKLFFGSGTQLSVL.

The genes are TRBV6-1 and TRBJ2-2; no definite D call. This CDR3 is 14 amino acids long. Germline lookup yields CDR1 MNHNS and CDR2 SASEGT. The V end lost 4 bases, the J end lost 3 bases, and 9 bases lay between the germline ends. The CDR3 loop is CASSGWLDTGELFF. The CDR3 DNA follows: TGTGCCAGCAGTGGTTGGCTTGACACCGGGGAGCTGTTTTTT.

The rearrangement joins TRBV5-1 to TRBJ2-3, with 11 bases fitting TRBD2. The J segment lost 5 bases and the V segment lost 0 bases, leaving 11 bases of the junction unmatched. This CDR3 spans 18 amino acids. Germline values: CDR1 SGHRS, CDR2 YFSETQ. CDR3 in DNA: TGCGCCAGCAGCTTGGAGTCTAGCGGGAGGATGGGGATAGATACGCAGTATTTT. Translation: CASSLESSGRMGIDTQYF.

The chain links TRBV6-6 to TRBJ1-2, with unresolved D. V was trimmed by 2 bases and J by 5 bases, leaving 18 bases between them. Germline values: CDR1 MNHNY, CDR2 SVGAGI (reference sequence). The CDR3 loop spans 16 amino acids. CDR3 DNA sequence: TGTGCCAGCAGTTACGAACGGGAGGGATTCGTATATGGCTACACCTTC. Translated, it gives CASSYEREGFVYGYTF.